This TCR beta chain came from a study of T cell responses to AZD1222 COVID-19 vaccine. Whole-study results and caveats: There were mostly white British donors and more females than males, and clonal diversity was possibly underestimated. Elevations in Spike-specific TCR breadth and depth followed administration of two AZD1222 doses.

Libraries were prepared by immunoSEQ multiplex PCR; TCRdb keeps only in-frame clonotypes and omits some of them. The table lists about 130,000 clones, approximately 86% of them singletons. In germline, CDR1 is LGHDT, CDR2 YNNKEL (reference sequence). This CDR3 has 17 residues. Deletions cut 1 base from V and 2 bases from J, with 17 bases between. On this clone itself: The antigen is not known.

Sample: peripheral blood, taken on day 0 of AZD1222 vaccination. This receptor was taken from an adult in good health. This chain links TRBV3-1 (or the pseudogene TRBV3-2) with TRBJ2-5, with D perhaps matching TRBD2 (7 bases). The CDR3 here is CASSQAQAAGAQETQYF. The CDR3 DNA is TGTGCCAGCAGCCAAGCACAGGCCGCGGGGGCTCAAGAGACCCAGTACTTC.